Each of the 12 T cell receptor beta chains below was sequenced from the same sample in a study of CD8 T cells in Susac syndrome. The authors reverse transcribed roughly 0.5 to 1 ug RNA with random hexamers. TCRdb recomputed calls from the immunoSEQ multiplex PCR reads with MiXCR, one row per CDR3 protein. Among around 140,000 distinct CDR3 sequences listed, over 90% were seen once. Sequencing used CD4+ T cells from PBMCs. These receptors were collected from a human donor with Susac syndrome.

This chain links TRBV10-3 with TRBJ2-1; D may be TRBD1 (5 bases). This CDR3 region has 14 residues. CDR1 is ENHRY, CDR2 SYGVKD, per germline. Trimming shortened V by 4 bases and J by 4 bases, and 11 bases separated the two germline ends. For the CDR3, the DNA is TGTGCCATCAGTGCTGGCGACAGATACAATGAGCAGTTCTTC. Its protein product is CAISAGDRYNEQFF.

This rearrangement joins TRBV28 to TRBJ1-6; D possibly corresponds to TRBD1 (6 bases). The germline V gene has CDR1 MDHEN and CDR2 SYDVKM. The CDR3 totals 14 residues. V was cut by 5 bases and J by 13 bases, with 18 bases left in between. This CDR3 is CASSLGSPGHPLHF. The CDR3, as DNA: TGTGCCAGCAGTCTCGGATCACCGGGACACCCCCTCCACTTT. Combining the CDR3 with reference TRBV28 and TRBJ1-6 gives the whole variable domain DVKVTQSSRYLVKRTGEKVFLECVQDMDHENMFWYRQDPGLGLRLIYFSYDVKMKEKGDIPEGYSVSREKKERFSLILESASTNQTSMYLCASSLGSPGHPLHFGNGTRLTVT.

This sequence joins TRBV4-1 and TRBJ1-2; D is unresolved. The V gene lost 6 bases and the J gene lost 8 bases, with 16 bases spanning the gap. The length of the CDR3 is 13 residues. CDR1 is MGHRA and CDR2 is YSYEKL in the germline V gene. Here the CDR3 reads CASRPAFRRGYTF. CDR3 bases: TGCGCCAGCAGGCCCGCCTTCCGGAGGGGCTACACCTTC.

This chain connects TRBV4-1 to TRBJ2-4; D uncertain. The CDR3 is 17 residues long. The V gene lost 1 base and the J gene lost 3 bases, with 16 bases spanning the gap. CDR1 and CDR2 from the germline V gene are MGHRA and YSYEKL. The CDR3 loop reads CASSQVDMGFLKNIQYF. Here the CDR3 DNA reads TGCGCCAGCAGCCAAGTCGACATGGGATTTCTCAAAAACATTCAGTACTTC.

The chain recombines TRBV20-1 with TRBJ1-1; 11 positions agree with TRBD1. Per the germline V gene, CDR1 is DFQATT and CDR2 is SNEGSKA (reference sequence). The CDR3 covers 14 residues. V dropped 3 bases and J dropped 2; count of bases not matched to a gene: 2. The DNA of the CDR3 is TGCAGTGCTAGGGACAGGGGGCCCAACACTGAAGCTTTCTTT. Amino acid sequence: CSARDRGPNTEAFF.

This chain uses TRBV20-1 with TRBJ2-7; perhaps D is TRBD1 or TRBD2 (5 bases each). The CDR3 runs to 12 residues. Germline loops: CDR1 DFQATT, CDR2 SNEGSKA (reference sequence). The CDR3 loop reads CSQKGSSYEQYF. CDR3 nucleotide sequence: TGCAGCCAAAAGGGGAGCTCCTACGAGCAGTACTTC.

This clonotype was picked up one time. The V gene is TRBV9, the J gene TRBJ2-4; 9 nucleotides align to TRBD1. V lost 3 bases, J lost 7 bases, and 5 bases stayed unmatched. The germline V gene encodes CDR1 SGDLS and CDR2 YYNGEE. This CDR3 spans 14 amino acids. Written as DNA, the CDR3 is TGTGCCAGCAGCGCAAGGACAGGGGAGAACATTCAGTACTTC. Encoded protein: CASSARTGENIQYF.

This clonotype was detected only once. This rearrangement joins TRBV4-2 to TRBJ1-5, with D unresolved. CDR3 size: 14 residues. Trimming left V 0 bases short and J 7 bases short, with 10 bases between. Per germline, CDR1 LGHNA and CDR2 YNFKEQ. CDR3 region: CASSQETWVQPQHF. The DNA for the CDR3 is TGTGCCAGCAGCCAAGAAACTTGGGTGCAGCCCCAGCATTTT.

This CDR3 reads CASRKTENTEAFF. Here the CDR3 DNA reads TGTGCCAGCAGGAAGACCGAGAACACTGAAGCTTTCTTT. This sequence joins TRBV7-8 and TRBJ1-1; no reliable D call. Trimming stripped 6 bases from V and 1 base from J, with 9 bases between. This CDR3 has 13 residues. Germline V gene sequence: CDR1 SGHVS, CDR2 FQNEAQ.

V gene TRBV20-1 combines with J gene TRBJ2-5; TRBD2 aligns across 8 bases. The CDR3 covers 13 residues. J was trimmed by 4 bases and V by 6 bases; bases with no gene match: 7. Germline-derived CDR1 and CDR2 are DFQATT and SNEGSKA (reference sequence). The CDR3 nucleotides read TGCAGTGCCCTTAGCGGGGAGTCAGAGACCCAGTACTTC. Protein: CSALSGESETQYF.

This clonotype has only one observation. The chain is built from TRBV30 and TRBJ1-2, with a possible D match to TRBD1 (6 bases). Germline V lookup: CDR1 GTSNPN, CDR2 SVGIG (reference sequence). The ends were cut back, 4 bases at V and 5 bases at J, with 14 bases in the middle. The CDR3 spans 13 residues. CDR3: CAWKSQGIYGYTF. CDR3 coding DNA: TGTGCCTGGAAGTCACAGGGAATTTATGGCTACACCTTC.

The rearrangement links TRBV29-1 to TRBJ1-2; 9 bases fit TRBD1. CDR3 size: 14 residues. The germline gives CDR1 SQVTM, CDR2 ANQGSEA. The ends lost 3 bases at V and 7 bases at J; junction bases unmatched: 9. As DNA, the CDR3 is TGCAGCGTTGATATGGGACAGGGCCTCCGTGGCTACACCTTC. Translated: CSVDMGQGLRGYTF.